This T cell receptor (beta chain) came from a study of monozygotic twins with inflammatory bowel disease. Findings and caveats of the study: Support for a single strong signal or clonotype associated with IBD was absent. On the inverse Simpson index, IBD patients scored lower for TCRbeta diversity than healthy co-twins. For IBD patients, clonotypes shared with others were fewer than for healthy twins, especially with disease activity.

Both the TCRalpha cDNA and the TCRbeta cDNA were taken through two nested PCRs, lasting approximately 16 and 9 cycles. TCRdb re-called the 5' RACE reads; every CDR3 protein appears as one record, without DNA. This sample's clone table lists 70,000 to 95,000 distinct CDR3 sequences. With respect to this clonotype: The target antigen is unknown.

This clonotype was obtained from a human donor with ulcerative colitis or Crohn's disease, or a healthy co-twin of an affected twin (not recorded which). Sequencing was done on a sample of blood.

CDR3 sequence: CASSLGEYTGELFF. The gene calls are TRBV5-6 and TRBJ2-2. CDR1 is SGHDT and CDR2 is YYEEEE in the germline V gene. This CDR3 region has 14 residues.